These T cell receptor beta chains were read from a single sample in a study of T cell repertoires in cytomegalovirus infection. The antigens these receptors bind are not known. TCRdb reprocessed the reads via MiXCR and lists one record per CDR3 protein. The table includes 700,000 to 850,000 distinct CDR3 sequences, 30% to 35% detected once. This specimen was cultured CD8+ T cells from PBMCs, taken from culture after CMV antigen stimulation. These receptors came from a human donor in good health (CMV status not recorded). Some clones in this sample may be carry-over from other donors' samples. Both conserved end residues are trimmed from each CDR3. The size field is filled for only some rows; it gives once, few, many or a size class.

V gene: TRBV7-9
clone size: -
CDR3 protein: ASSSRLTGTGDGYT

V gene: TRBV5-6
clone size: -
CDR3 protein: ASSRGTGTQPQH

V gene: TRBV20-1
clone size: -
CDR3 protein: SANLGQGQETQY

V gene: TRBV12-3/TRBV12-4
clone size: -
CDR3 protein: ASSFPPPREQY

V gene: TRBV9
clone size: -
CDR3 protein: ASSSYRGGSSYNEQF

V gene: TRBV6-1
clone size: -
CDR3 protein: ASSSTGERRIYGYT

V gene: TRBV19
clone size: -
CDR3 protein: ASMEFGNQPQH

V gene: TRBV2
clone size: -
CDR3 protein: AIVPGQGISGNTVY

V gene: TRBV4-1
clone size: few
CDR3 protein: ASSQLGQVNTEAF

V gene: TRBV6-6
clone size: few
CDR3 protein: ASSLTSGGAPEQF

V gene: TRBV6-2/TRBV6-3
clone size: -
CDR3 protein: ASSFPTSGGGDEQF

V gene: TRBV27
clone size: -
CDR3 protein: ASGGAGNEQF

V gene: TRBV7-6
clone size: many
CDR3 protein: ASSLSRTIKNTEAF

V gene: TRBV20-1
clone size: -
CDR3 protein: SASKPGQGNYNEQF

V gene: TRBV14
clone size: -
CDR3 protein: ASSQDGQGYEQY

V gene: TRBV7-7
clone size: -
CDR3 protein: ASSLALGQPQH

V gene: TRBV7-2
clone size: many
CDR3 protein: ASSLGERFTDTQY

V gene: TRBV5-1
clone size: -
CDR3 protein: ASSSTPLTGGSGNTIY

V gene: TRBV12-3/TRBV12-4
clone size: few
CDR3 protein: ASSYSGASPAKETQY

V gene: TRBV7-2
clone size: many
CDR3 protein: ASSLAVGGGEAF

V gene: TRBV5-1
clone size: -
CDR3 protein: ASSLGETFLSRETQY

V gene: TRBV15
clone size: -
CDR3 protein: ATSRDKGGNQPQH